This is a list of T cell receptor beta chains from one sample in a study of post-analysis software for immune sequencing data. TCRdb ran MiXCR on the PCR reads and lists one entry per CDR3 protein. The sample holds around 400,000 distinct CDR3 sequences, 30% to 45% seen once. Sequencing input: blood. The receptors stem from a girl between 10 and 17 years old with multiple sclerosis. CDR3s include the opening cysteine and the closing phenylalanine or tryptophan. Rows may omit the clone size; those that give it use once, few, many or a size class.

TRBV24-1,few,CATSDSRRGQETQYF
TRBV13,.,CASSSGRTEAFF
TRBV20-1,once,CSAPRTGGETQYF
TRBV7-2,.,CASSRTRDRVNYGCTF
TRBV4-3,.,CASAHERGLNTGELFF
TRBV28,few,CASSQAGTRTDTQYF
TRBV12-3/TRBV12-4,.,CASTPGAGGNIQYF
TRBV5-6,.,CASSLVQGGNYGYTF
TRBV24-1,.,CATSDDQETQYF
TRBV7-8,.,CASSLGGGRYGYTF
TRBV12-3/TRBV12-4,.,CASSPTGTNIQHF
TRBV7-9,.,CASSFTGDGPYEQYF
TRBV5-1,.,CASSFSDRISTDTQYF
TRBV29-1,once,CSVEGQGGGANVLTF
TRBV28,few,CASSLGSSRGVLETQYF
TRBV6-5,.,CASSFLGGAGENEQFF
TRBV20-1,.,CSARLGGGNTEAFF
TRBV5-5,.,CASSLGRGYSYGYTF
TRBV27,.,CASSASRGLQPQHF
TRBV20-1,.,CSASGQPNEKLFF
TRBV29-1,.,CSVETAGGGYTF
TRBV9,.,CASSVGVGGAKETQYF
TRBV11-2,few,CASSSEKGGRYEQYF
TRBV28,.,CASLDSYYNEQFF
TRBV20-1,.,CSALREVGPVFVAFF
TRBV6-2/TRBV6-3,.,CASSTRDRNTGELFF
TRBV20-1,.,CSAPPGAGGYTF
TRBV9,.,CASSVEDGGEQFF
TRBV20-1,.,CSAIRASGQETQYF
TRBV13,.,CASSERGYNEQFF
TRBV6-5,few,CASSHFSGGRSGELFF
TRBV7-2,.,CASSLGTRGLGGTQYF
TRBV7-9,.,CASSPYPDEQFF
TRBV5-6,.,CASSPDRGNVLTF
TRBV7-9,.,CASSPNRGRQYNEQFF
TRBV5-1,.,CASSLQGTGAFF
TRBV7-2,.,CASSPEGSSGNTIYF
TRBV5-1,few,CASSLLGLGTDTQYF
TRBV7-2,many,CASSYGLSTDTQYF
TRBV2,.,CASIGASGGQETQYF
TRBV12-3/TRBV12-4,.,CASSLLGDRVPHSPLHF
TRBV6-5,many,CASSPLAGGPQETQYF
TRBV12-3/TRBV12-4,.,CASRDRDTNYGYTF
TRBV10-3,.,CAIRGSGGWDTEAFF
TRBV7-9,.,CSSSLLSATNEKLFF
TRBV6-6,.,CASSSGARTDGYTF
TRBV3-1,few,CASSQDVSGGPQETQYF
TRBV7-9,.,CAGSLGTDVGGTGELFF
TRBV29-1,few,CSVAEPTGELFF
TRBV11-2,.,CASSLEMGGASGNEKLFF
TRBV20-1,.,CSATGGRGGYGYTF
TRBV5-6,few,CASILQGTDTQYF
TRBV2,few,CASDRATLGWGVSSYEQYF
TRBV20-1,few,CSAAGTDNQPQHF
TRBV15,.,CATTKDRGSNQPQHF
TRBV20-1,.,CSARPGLGGNEQFF
TRBV6-5,.,CASSPFVYNSPLHF